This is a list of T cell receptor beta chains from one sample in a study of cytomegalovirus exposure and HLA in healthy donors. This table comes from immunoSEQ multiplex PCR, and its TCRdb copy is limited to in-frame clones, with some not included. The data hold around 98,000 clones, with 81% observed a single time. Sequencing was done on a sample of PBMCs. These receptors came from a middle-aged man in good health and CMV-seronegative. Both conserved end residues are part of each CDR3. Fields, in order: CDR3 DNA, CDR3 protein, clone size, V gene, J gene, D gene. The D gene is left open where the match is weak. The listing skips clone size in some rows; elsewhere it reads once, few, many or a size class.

TGTGCCAGCAGCTTTTCCGGACAAAACACCGGGGAGCTGTTTTTT,CASSFSGQNTGELFF,once,TRBV5-6,TRBJ2-2,NA
TGTGCCAGCAGTTCCAGGGGTGGCAATCAGCCCCAGCATTTT,CASSSRGGNQPQHF,few,TRBV27,TRBJ1-5,NA
TGTGCCAGCAGCTTAAAGGGGGCGGTTGAAGCTTTCTTT,CASSLKGAVEAFF,once,TRBV7-2,TRBJ1-1,TRBD1
TGTGCCAGCAGTTTATCGCGGACAGGCGCCGGTGGCTACACCTTC,CASSLSRTGAGGYTF,NA,TRBV27,TRBJ1-2,TRBD1
TGTGCCAGCAGCCCGGGGAGGAACACTGAAGCTTTCTTT,CASSPGRNTEAFF,NA,TRBV11-1,TRBJ1-1,NA
TGTGCCAGTGTTAGTTGGACCGGGGAGCTGTTTTTT,CASVSWTGELFF,NA,TRBV11-2,TRBJ2-2,NA
TGTGCCAGCAGGGGGCAGCTGAACACTGAAGCTTTCTTT,CASRGQLNTEAFF,NA,TRBV2,TRBJ1-1,NA
TGTGCCAGCAGACGGGAGCTCGGATCTCAGCCCCAGCATTTT,CASRRELGSQPQHF,NA,TRBV6-5,TRBJ1-5,NA
TGTGCCAGCAGCTTAGCAGGGGGCAATCAGCCCCAGCATTTT,CASSLAGGNQPQHF,NA,TRBV11-2,TRBJ1-5,NA
TGTGCCAGCAGCCCCGTTGGGCAGGGTTTAGAAAAACTGTTTTTT,CASSPVGQGLEKLFF,NA,TRBV7-9,TRBJ1-4,NA
TGTGCCTGGAAAGAGGCAGGGGCCCTCCTCTACTATGGCTACACCTTC,CAWKEAGALLYYGYTF,NA,TRBV30,TRBJ1-2,NA
TGTGCCAGCAGCTCCGGGACAGGGGCTGGGGCCAACGTCCTGACTTTC,CASSSGTGAGANVLTF,once,TRBV7-6,TRBJ2-6,TRBD1
TGTGCCAGCTCACCCAGGAGGGATAATTCACCCCTCCACTTT,CASSPRRDNSPLHF,NA,TRBV18,TRBJ1-6,NA
TGCGCCAGCAGCCAAGGTACAGGGGGCTTATCCTACGAGCAGTACTTC,CASSQGTGGLSYEQYF,few,TRBV4-1,TRBJ2-7,TRBD1
TGTGCCAGCAGCGCACAGGACCAGCTCCCCGGGGAGCTGTTTTTT,CASSAQDQLPGELFF,few,TRBV5-4,TRBJ2-2,NA
TGTGCCAGCAGGAAAGACAGCAGCTCCTACAATGAGCAGTTCTTC,CASRKDSSSYNEQFF,NA,TRBV27,TRBJ2-1,NA
TGTGCCAGCACCACGGGGGGGGCTGAAGCTTTCTTT,CASTTGGAEAFF,NA,TRBV28,TRBJ1-1,NA
TGTGCCAGCAGTGAAATGGGAAGGGGAGCTTTCTTT,CASSEMGRGAFF,NA,TRBV25-1,TRBJ1-1,NA
TGTGCCAGCAGCTTGCCCGGAGAAGGTGAAAAACTGTTTTTT,CASSLPGEGEKLFF,NA,TRBV5-6,TRBJ1-4,NA
TGTGCCAGCAGTCCGGGACAGGAATACGAGCAGTACTTC,CASSPGQEYEQYF,few,TRBV2,TRBJ2-7,TRBD1
TGTGCCAGCAGCTCAGCCGCTGCAGGCTATGGCTACACCTTC,CASSSAAAGYGYTF,few,TRBV7-9,TRBJ1-2,NA
TGTGCCAGCAGAGGTGGTGGCGGAGGGTATGGCTACACCTTC,CASRGGGGGYGYTF,few,TRBV2,TRBJ1-2,NA
TGTGCCAGCAGGGACAATTATCAGCCCCAGCATTTT,CASRDNYQPQHF,NA,TRBV2,TRBJ1-5,NA
TGTGCCAGCAGCTTAGGACAGGGGGTCCACTACGAGCAGTACTTC,CASSLGQGVHYEQYF,NA,TRBV7-2,TRBJ2-7,TRBD1
TGCGCCAGCAGCCAAGAGGTCAGGGGAACAGCTTCCTACGAGCAGTACTTC,CASSQEVRGTASYEQYF,NA,TRBV4-3,TRBJ2-7,NA
TGTGCCAGCGCAGGTAGCAATCAGCCCCAGCATTTT,CASAGSNQPQHF,NA,TRBV7-2,TRBJ1-5,NA
TGTGCCACCACCAAGGGACAGCCCTATGAAAAACTGTTTTTT,CATTKGQPYEKLFF,NA,TRBV15,TRBJ1-4,TRBD1
TGTGCCAGCAGCTTGGTCCCAGGGGGCTGGAGTGAGCAGTACTTC,CASSLVPGGWSEQYF,NA,TRBV5-6,TRBJ2-7,TRBD1
TGTGCCAGTAGTAACCCCTGGACAGAAAATGGCTACACCTTC,CASSNPWTENGYTF,few,TRBV19,TRBJ1-2,NA
TGTGCCAGCAGCCGTATTGAAAAACTGTTTTTT,CASSRIEKLFF,NA,TRBV7-9,TRBJ1-4,NA
TGTGCCAGCAGCTTAGACCGACTAGGCCATGAGCAGTTCTTC,CASSLDRLGHEQFF,NA,TRBV11-2,TRBJ2-1,NA
TGTGCCAGCAGTGTGTGGCACATGAACACTGAAGCTTTCTTT,CASSVWHMNTEAFF,NA,TRBV2,TRBJ1-1,NA
TGTGCCAGCAGCCCCCAATGGGGGCTTATCACTGAAGCTTTCTTT,CASSPQWGLITEAFF,NA,TRBV7-8,TRBJ1-1,NA
TGTGCCAGCAGCGTAGGGGACAGGGGAAAACGCTCCTATAATTCACCCCTCCACTTT,CASSVGDRGKRSYNSPLHF,NA,TRBV9,TRBJ1-6,TRBD1
TGTGCCAGCAGTGAAGGACAGGGGGTTTGGGGCTACACCTTC,CASSEGQGVWGYTF,NA,TRBV6-1,TRBJ1-2,TRBD1
TGTGCCAGCAGCCAATTTCGGGGGGCGACTGAGAATGAAAAACTGTTTTTT,CASSQFRGATENEKLFF,NA,TRBV16,TRBJ1-4,NA
TGTGCCAGCTCACCAGGAGCAACAGATACGCAGTATTTT,CASSPGATDTQYF,NA,TRBV18,TRBJ2-3,NA
TGTGCCAGCCGTTACCGGGACAGGGTCGTAGTGGACACTGAAGCTTTCTTT,CASRYRDRVVVDTEAFF,NA,TRBV25-1,TRBJ1-1,TRBD1
TGTGCCAGTAGTGCCCGGTCGGGTTGGCATTTT,CASSARSGWHF,few,TRBV19,TRBJ1-5,NA
TGTGCCAGCAGTGTCAGGGACTATGCCGGGGAGCTGTTTTTT,CASSVRDYAGELFF,NA,TRBV2,TRBJ2-2,TRBD2
TGTGCCAGCAGCGATCCATCGACAGGGAGGAATGAAAAACTGTTTTTT,CASSDPSTGRNEKLFF,NA,TRBV7-6,TRBJ1-4,TRBD1
TGTGCCAGTAGTATAAGCTGGGACAGAGCCTACGAGCAGTACTTC,CASSISWDRAYEQYF,NA,TRBV19,TRBJ2-7,TRBD1
TGTGCCAGCACCATTGGGTCAGGGGGCAAAGATACGCAGTATTTT,CASTIGSGGKDTQYF,NA,TRBV7-9,TRBJ2-3,TRBD1
TGCAGCGTATACAGACAGAACACTGAAGCTTTCTTT,CSVYRQNTEAFF,once,TRBV29-1,TRBJ1-1,NA
TGTGCCAGCAGCTTGGTGTCCCAGGTGGGCACTGAAGCTTTCTTT,CASSLVSQVGTEAFF,NA,TRBV5-5,TRBJ1-1,NA
TGCAGCGTTTCGACACCGGGACAATCCTACGAGCAGTACTTC,CSVSTPGQSYEQYF,NA,TRBV29-1,TRBJ2-7,NA
TGTGCCAGCAGCACAGGGGGGACAGGGGGCTTCTACGAGCAGTACTTC,CASSTGGTGGFYEQYF,NA,TRBV9,TRBJ2-7,TRBD1
TGTGCCAGCAGTTATGGGCAGCAAGCCTTT,CASSYGQQAF,few,TRBV6-5,TRBJ1-6,NA
TGTGCCAGCAGTCAACATGTCCCTGAAGCTTTCTTT,CASSQHVPEAFF,few,TRBV11-1,TRBJ1-1,NA
TGTGCCAGCAGCTTATCGCAGGGTCCAGATACGCAGTATTTT,CASSLSQGPDTQYF,NA,TRBV7-9,TRBJ2-3,NA
TGTGCCAGCAGCCAGGGATCTGGAAACACCATATATTTT,CASSQGSGNTIYF,NA,TRBV28,TRBJ1-3,NA
TGCGCCAGCAGCAAACCGGGACTTAACACCGGGGAGCTGTTTTTT,CASSKPGLNTGELFF,NA,TRBV5-1,TRBJ2-2,NA
TGCAGCGCCAAAGATAGCGGGGGGGCCAAAAACATTCAGTACTTC,CSAKDSGGAKNIQYF,NA,TRBV29-1,TRBJ2-4,TRBD2
TGTGCCAGCAGCGTAGGGCAGGGAGGTTGGGCTTTCTTT,CASSVGQGGWAFF,NA,TRBV9,TRBJ1-1,NA
TGTGCCAGTAGTATTCGACAGTCGGATTCCCATAATTCACCCCTCCACTTT,CASSIRQSDSHNSPLHF,once,TRBV19,TRBJ1-6,NA
TGTGCCAGCAGTCCCGGACATAACTCTGGGGCCAACGTCCTGACTTTC,CASSPGHNSGANVLTF,NA,TRBV27,TRBJ2-6,NA
TGTGCCAGCAGTGAAGACAGAGACACAGATACGCAGTATTTT,CASSEDRDTDTQYF,NA,TRBV6-4,TRBJ2-3,NA
TGTGCCAGCAGTTCAGGACAGGGGTACAACGAGCAGTACTTC,CASSSGQGYNEQYF,once,TRBV28,TRBJ2-7,TRBD1
TGTGCCAGCAGCTCCCCTGGGGGGGGAGAGACCCAGTACTTC,CASSSPGGGETQYF,NA,TRBV5-4,TRBJ2-5,TRBD2